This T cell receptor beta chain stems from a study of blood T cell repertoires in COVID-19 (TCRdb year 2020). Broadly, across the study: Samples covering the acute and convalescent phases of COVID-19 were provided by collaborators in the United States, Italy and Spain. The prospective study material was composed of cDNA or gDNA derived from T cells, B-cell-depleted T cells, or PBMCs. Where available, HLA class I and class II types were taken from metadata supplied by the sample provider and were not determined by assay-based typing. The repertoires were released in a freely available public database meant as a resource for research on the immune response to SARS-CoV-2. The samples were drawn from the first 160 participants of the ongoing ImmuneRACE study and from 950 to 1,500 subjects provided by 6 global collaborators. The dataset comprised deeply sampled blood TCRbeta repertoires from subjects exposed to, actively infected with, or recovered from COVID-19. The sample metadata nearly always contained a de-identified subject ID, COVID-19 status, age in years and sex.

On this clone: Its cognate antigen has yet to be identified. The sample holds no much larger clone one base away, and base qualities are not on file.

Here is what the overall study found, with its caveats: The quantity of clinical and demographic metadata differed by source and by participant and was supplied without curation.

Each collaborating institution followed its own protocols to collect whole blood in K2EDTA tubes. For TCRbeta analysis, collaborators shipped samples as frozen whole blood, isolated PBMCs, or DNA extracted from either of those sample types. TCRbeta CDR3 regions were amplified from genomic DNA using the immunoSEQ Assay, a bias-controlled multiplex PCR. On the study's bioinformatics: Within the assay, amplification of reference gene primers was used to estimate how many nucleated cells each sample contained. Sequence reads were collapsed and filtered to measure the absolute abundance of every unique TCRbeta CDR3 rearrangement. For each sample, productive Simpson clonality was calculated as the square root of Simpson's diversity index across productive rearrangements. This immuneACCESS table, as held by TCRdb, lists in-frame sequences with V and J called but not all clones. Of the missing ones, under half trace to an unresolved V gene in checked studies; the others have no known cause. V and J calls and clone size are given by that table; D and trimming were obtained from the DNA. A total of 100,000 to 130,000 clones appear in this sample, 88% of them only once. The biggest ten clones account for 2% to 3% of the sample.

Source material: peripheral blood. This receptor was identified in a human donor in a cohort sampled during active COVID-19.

The sequenced DNA is TGTGCCAGCAGTGATGGCCCCTATGGCTACACCTTC. It encodes CASSDGPYGYTF. The sequence is built from TRBV12-3 or TRBV12-4 and TRBJ1-2, with the D segment identity uncertain. V was cut back by 5 bases and J by 4 bases, leaving a gap of 8 bases between them. Including the terminal cysteine and phenylalanine, the CDR3 comprises 12 residues. Just CDR3 DNA is preserved here, 36 bases in frame from base 1.